This TCR beta chain was found in a study of T cell responses to AZD1222 COVID-19 vaccine. Study-level results: Spike-wide coverage was observed for vaccine-associated CD4 TCRs, with dominant responses at 160-218 and 743-854.

As to this clone: Antigen: not known.

Doses given second, at about 4 or about 12 weeks, were pooled. Repertoires were generated with immunoSEQ multiplex PCR, while TCRdb's copy carries only in-frame clones and drops some. The sample lists about 140,000 clones, 90% to 95% occurring once. The starting material was peripheral blood, obtained 28 days after the second AZD1222 dose. This clonotype originated in an adult who received the AZD1222 COVID-19 vaccine.

The CDR3 DNA is TGTGCCAGCAGTCTACGGGCGGGACGAACCTATGGCTACACCTTC. It encodes CASSLRAGRTYGYTF. The V gene is TRBV28, the J gene TRBJ1-2, with a weak D call TRBD1 (5 bases). Germline CDR1 MDHEN, CDR2 SYDVKM. V shed 5 bases and J shed 4 bases, with 17 bases lying between them. The CDR3 is made up of 15 amino acids.